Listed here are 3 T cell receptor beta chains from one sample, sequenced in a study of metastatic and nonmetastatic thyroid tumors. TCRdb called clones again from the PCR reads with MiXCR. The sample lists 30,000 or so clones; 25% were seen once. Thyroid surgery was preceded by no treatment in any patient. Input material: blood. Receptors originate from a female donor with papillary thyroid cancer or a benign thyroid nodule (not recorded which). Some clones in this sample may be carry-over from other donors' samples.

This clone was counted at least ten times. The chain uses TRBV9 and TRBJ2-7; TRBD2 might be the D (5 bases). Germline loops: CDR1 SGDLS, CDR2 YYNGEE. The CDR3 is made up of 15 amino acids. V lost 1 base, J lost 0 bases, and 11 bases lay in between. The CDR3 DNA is TGTGCCAGCAGCGTAAGGTGGGAGTCCTCCTACGAGCAGTACTTC. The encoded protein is CASSVRWESSYEQYF. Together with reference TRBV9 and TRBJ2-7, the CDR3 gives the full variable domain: DSGVTQTPKHLITATGQRVTLRCSPRSGDLSVYWYQQSLDQGLQFLIQYYNGEERAKGNILERFSAQQFPDLHSELNLSSLELGDSALYFCASSVRWESSYEQYFGPGTRLTVT.

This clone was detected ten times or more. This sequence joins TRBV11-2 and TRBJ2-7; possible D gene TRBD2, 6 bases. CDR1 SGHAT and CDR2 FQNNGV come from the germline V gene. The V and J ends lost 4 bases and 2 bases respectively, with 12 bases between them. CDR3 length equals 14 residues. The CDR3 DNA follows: TGTGCCAGCAGCTCCGTGGGGGGAACCTACGAGCAGTACTTC. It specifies CASSSVGGTYEQYF.

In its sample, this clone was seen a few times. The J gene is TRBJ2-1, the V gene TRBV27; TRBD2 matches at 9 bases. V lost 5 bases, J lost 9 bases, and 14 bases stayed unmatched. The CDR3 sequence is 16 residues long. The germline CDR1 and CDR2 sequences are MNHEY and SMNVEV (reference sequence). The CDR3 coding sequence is TGTGCCAGCAGTCCAAGTACTAGCGGGCCCCTAGGTGAGCAGTTCTTC. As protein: CASSPSTSGPLGEQFF.